Listed below are T cell receptor beta chains from one sample, sequenced in a study of cytomegalovirus exposure and HLA in healthy donors. Generated by immunoSEQ multiplex PCR, the TCRdb table keeps only in-frame clones and is missing some. The sample records 150,000 to 200,000 clones, less than 80% being singletons. The sequenced sample was PBMCs. The origin of the receptors is a man aged 35 to 55 in good health and CMV-seronegative. Each CDR3 is given without its conserved first and last residue.

j_gene | v_gene | CDR3aa
TRBJ1-1 | TRBV18 | ASSQRGLTNTEAF
TRBJ2-7 | TRBV2 | ASSFGPTYEQY
TRBJ2-2 | TRBV4-3 | ASRSGGDTGELF
TRBJ2-5 | TRBV5-1 | ASSPGQGVGETQY
TRBJ1-4 | TRBV7-8 | ASSLDLGRGYEKLF
TRBJ2-7 | TRBV30 | ALSKTGYEQY
TRBJ2-7 | TRBV7-9 | ASSQELYEQY
TRBJ1-1 | TRBV5-4 | ASSPVGRTWAF
NA | TRBV2 | ASRVDSSYYEQY
TRBJ1-5 | TRBV9 | ASSGTGNQPQH
TRBJ2-1 | TRBV27 | ASSLYREKYAEQF
TRBJ2-7 | TRBV27 | ASSSTGAYEQY
TRBJ2-7 | TRBV2 | ASYRDFYEQY
TRBJ2-5 | TRBV5-8 | ASSYGGPQETQY
TRBJ1-1 | TRBV28 | ASSLGQTEAF
TRBJ1-2 | TRBV28 | ASSFPGQGDEYGYT
TRBJ2-3 | TRBV10-3 | AISESKPNRVVSDTQY
TRBJ2-1 | TRBV5-1 | ASSGTGLSYNEQF
TRBJ1-2 | TRBV18 | ASSPPGQRTPGYGYT
TRBJ1-1 | TRBV29-1 | SVVRQGRGAF
TRBJ2-1 | TRBV2 | ASKGLAGGHNEQF
TRBJ2-7 | TRBV6-1 | ASRAGTANYGQY
TRBJ2-7 | TRBV7-2 | ASSLDLSVTTYEQY
TRBJ1-2 | TRBV12-5 | ASALGTGFGYT
TRBJ2-7 | TRBV11-2 | ASRKDRDSYEQY
TRBJ2-3 | TRBV6-6 | ASSSGTSTDTQY
TRBJ2-2 | TRBV5-6 | ASSLTLGWETGELF
TRBJ2-5 | TRBV5-1 | ASSTQGLDQETQY
TRBJ2-3 | TRBV30 | AWSLAGNTDTQY
TRBJ1-3 | TRBV6-1 | ASIADRGNTIY
TRBJ2-4 | TRBV15 | ATSTRQGKNIQY
TRBJ1-2 | TRBV20-1 | SAPQNGYT
TRBJ2-7 | TRBV7-2 | ASSLEGLAGGIEQY
TRBJ1-3 | TRBV19 | ASSIGTGAGNTIY
TRBJ2-7 | TRBV27 | ASSPLLTGYSYEQY
TRBJ2-2 | TRBV4-1 | ASSQEVSNTGELF